The subject of this entry is one T cell receptor beta chain. The data were obtained in a study of T cell responses to AZD1222 COVID-19 vaccine. Profiled with immunoSEQ multiplex PCR; TCRdb holds only in-frame clones, not every one. The sample includes more than 150,000 clones, 85% to 95% of them seen just once. From germline, CDR1 is MDHEN and CDR2 SYDVKM. V lost 6 bases and J lost 6, with 14 bases in between. The CDR3 covers 13 residues. Material: peripheral blood, obtained on day 0 of AZD1222 vaccination. The V gene is TRBV28, the J gene TRBJ1-2; D is unresolved. The sequence was collected from an adult in good health. The CDR3 region has the DNA TGTGCCAGCAGGTGGTCCAGTAAAGATGGCTACACCTTC. Translating it yields CASRWSSKDGYTF.